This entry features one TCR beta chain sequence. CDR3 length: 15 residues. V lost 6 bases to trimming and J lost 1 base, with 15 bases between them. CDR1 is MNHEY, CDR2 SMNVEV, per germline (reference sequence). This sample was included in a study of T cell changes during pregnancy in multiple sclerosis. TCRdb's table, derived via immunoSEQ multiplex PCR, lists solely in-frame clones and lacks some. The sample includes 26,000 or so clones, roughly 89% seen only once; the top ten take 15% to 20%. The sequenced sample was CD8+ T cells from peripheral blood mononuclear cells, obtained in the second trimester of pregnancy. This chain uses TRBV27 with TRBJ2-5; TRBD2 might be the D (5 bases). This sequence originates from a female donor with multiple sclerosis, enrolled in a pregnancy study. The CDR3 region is CASRDEDSLQETQYF. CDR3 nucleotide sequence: TGTGCCAGCAGAGATGAGGACTCTCTCCAAGAGACCCAGTACTTC.